The entry below gives a single TCR beta chain sequence along with its context. What it recognizes is unknown. The trim removed 3 bases at V and 0 bases at J, leaving 4 bases unmatched. CDR1 MNHEY and CDR2 SMNVEV come from the germline V gene (reference sequence). The CDR3 runs to 16 residues. The assay was immunoSEQ multiplex PCR, and TCRdb's table has in-frame clones only and misses some. The table lists some 30,000 clones, around 87% of them singletons. The data derive from a study of T cells in narcolepsy. Study-wide results and caveats: Autoreactive clonotypes reportedly recurred in blood of same and different patients, not controls. HCRT-specific and TRIB2-specific autoreactive clonotypes appeared among same-patient CSF and blood CD4+ clonotypes.

This chain uses TRBV27 with TRBJ2-7; 11 bases align to TRBD2. The clonotype comes from a human donor in good health. Sample: memory (CD45RA-) CD4+ T cells from blood. CDR3 DNA sequence: TGTGCCAGCAGTTTCTACGGGACTAGCGGCTCCTACGAGCAGTACTTC. It yields the protein CASSFYGTSGSYEQYF.